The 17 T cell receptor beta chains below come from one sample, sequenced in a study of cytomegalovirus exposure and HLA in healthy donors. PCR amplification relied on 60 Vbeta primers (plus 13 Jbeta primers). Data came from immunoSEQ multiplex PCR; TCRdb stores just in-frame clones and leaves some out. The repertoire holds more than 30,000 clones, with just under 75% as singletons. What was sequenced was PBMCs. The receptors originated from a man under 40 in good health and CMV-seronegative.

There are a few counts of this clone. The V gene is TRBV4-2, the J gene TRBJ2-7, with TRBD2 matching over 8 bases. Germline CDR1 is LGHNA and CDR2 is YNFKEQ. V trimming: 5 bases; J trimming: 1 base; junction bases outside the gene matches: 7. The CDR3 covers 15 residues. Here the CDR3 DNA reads TGTGCCAGCAGCTCACGACTAGCGACATCCTACGAGCAGTACTTC. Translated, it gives CASSSRLATSYEQYF.

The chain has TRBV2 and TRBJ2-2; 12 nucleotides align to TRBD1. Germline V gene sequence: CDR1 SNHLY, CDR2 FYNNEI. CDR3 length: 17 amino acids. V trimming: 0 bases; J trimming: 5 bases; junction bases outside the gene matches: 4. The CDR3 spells CASSEAPGQGATGELFF. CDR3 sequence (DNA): TGTGCCAGCAGTGAAGCGCCGGGACAGGGGGCAACCGGGGAGCTGTTTTTT.

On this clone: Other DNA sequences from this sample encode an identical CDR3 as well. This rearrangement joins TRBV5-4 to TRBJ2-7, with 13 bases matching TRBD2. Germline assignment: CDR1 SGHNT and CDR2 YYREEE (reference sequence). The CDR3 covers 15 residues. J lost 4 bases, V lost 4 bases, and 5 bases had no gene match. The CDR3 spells CASSPGLAGVYEQYF. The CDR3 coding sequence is TGTGCCAGCAGCCCTGGACTAGCGGGGGTATACGAGCAGTACTTC. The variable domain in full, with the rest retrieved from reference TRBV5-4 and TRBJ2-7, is ETGVTQSPTHLIKTRGQQVTLRCSSQSGHNTVSWYQQALGQGPQFIFQYYREEENGRGNFPPRFSGLQFPNYSSELNVNALELDDSALYLCASSPGLAGVYEQYFGPGTRLTVT.

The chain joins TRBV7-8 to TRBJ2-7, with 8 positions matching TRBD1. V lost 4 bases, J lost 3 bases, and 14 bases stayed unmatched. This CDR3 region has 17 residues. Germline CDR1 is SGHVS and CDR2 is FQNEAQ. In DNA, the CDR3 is TGTGCCAGCAGCTCTCCCTTTAGACAGGGGCCAGACTACGAGCAGTACTTC. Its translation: CASSSPFRQGPDYEQYF.

The CDR3 region has the DNA TGTGCCAGCAGCTTAGCAAGGACAGATAGGGGCTACACCTTC. Translating it yields CASSLARTDRGYTF. The chain couples TRBV7-8 to TRBJ1-2, with D possibly TRBD1 on 6 matching bases. V was shortened by 0 bases and J by 8 bases, with 13 bases between the two germline ends. CDR3 length: 14 amino acids. Germline V gene sequence: CDR1 SGHVS, CDR2 FQNEAQ.

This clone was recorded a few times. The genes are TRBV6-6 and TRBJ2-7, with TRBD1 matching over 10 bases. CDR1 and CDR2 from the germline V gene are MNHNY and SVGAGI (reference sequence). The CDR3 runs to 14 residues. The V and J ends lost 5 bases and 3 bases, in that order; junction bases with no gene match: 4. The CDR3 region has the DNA TGTGCCAGCAGTCCGGGACAGGGGTTCTACGAGCAGTACTTC. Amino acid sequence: CASSPGQGFYEQYF.

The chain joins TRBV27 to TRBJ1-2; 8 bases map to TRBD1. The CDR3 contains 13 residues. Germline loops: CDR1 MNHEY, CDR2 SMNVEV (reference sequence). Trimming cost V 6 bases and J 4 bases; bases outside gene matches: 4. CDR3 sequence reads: CASSPTGGYGYTF. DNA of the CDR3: TGTGCCAGCAGCCCAACAGGGGGCTATGGCTACACCTTC.

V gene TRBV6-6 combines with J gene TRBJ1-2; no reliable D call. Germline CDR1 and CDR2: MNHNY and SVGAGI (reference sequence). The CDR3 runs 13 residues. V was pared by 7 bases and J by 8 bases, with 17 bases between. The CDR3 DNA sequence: TGTGCCAGCACCTTCGAGGACTCTCGGGGCTACACCTTC. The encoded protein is CASTFEDSRGYTF.

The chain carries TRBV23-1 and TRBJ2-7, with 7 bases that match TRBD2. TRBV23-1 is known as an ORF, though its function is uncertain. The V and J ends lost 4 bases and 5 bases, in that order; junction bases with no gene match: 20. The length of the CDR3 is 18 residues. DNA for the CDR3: TGCGCCAGCAGTCTCGCCCGGTGGTGGGACTACCGAAAACACGAGCAGTACTTC. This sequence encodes CASSLARWWDYRKHEQYF.

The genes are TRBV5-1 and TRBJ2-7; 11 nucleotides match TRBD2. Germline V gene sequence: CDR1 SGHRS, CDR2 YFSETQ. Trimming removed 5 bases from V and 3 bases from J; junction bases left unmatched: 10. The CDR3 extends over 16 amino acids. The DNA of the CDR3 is TGCGCCAGCAGTTTTTCCGGGACTAGCGGTTACTACGAGCAGTACTTC. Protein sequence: CASSFSGTSGYYEQYF.

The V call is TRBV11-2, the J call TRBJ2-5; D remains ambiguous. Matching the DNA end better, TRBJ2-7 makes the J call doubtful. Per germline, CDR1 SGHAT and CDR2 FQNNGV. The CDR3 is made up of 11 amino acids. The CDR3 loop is CASSSAYEQYF. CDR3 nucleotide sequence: TGTGCCAGCAGCTCCGCCTACGAGCAGTACTTC.

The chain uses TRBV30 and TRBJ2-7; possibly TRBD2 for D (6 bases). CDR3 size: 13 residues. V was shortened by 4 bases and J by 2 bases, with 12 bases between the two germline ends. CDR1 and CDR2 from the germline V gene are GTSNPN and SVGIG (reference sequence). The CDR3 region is CAWMRDGTYEQYF. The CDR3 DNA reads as TGTGCCTGGATGCGGGACGGGACCTACGAGCAGTACTTC.

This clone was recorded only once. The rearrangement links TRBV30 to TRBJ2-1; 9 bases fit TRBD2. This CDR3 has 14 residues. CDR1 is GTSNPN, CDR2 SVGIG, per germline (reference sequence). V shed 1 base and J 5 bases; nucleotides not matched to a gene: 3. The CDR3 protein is CAWSDSGGHNEQFF. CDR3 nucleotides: TGTGCCTGGAGTGATAGCGGGGGCCACAATGAGCAGTTCTTC.

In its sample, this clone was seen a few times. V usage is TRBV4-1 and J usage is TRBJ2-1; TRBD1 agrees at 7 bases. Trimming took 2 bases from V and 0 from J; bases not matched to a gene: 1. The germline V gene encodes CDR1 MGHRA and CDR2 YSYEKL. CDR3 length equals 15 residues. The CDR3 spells CASSQNRGSYNEQFF. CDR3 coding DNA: TGCGCCAGCAGCCAAAACAGGGGCTCCTACAATGAGCAGTTCTTC.

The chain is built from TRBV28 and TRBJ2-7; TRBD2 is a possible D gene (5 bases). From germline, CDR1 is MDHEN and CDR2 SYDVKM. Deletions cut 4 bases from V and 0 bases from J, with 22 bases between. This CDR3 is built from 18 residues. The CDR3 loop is CASSSKLGLAKSSYEQYF. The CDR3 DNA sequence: TGTGCCAGCAGTTCTAAGTTGGGGTTAGCGAAGAGCTCCTACGAGCAGTACTTC.

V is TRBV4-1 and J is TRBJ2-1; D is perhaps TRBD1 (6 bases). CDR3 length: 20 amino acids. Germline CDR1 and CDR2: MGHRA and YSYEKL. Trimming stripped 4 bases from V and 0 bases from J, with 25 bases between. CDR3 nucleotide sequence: TGCGCCAGCAGCCCCCCTGGGGCAAACAGGGTAGAGGTCTCCTACAATGAGCAGTTCTTC. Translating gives CASSPPGANRVEVSYNEQFF.

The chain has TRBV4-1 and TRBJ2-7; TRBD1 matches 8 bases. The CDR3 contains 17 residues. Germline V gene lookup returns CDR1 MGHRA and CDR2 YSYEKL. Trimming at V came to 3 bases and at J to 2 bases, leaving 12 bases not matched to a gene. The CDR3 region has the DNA TGCGCCAGCAGCCAGGGGGGATCGGACAGGGTTGCCTACGAGCAGTACTTC. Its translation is CASSQGGSDRVAYEQYF.